The entry below gives a single T cell receptor beta chain sequence along with its context. The antigen is undetermined. The study recruited healthy Caucasian donors from Russia who were aged roughly 6 to 95. CDR1 and CDR2 from the germline V gene are LGHDT and YNNKEL (reference sequence). V shed 1 base, J shed 5 bases, and the junction held 7 bases outside the gene matches. The CDR3 is 16 amino acids. Through a sample-barcoded 5' primer and a J-beta primer mix, a second PCR was run for 7 to 11 cycles. One entry per CDR3 protein, called by TCRdb with MiXCR from the 5' RACE reads. The table lists more than 650,000 distinct CDR3 sequences, less than 70% of them singletons. This sample stems from a study of blood T cells in healthy people across ages. Study observations and caveats: Lack of knowledge of donor CMV status possibly confounded expanded clonotype changes.

The clonotype originates from a man aged 80 or over in good health. Sample: blood. The chain recombines TRBV3-1 with TRBJ2-5; TRBD1 matches at 10 bases. CDR3 bases: TGTGCCAGCAGCCAAGTGTTGACAGGGGGCGTGGAGACCCAGTACTTC. Translation gives CASSQVLTGGVETQYF.